This T cell receptor beta chain was captured in a study of tumor and adjacent non-tumor tissue in lung cancer. About the research overall: Patients comprised about a dozen adenocarcinoma, 2 squamous cell carcinoma and 1 small cell lung cancer. Stage I to III disease affected about ten men and several women aged roughly 31 to 76. The study's findings and limits: Compared with tumor, normal lung showed significantly lower TCR diversity.

No cell sorting was done before RNA was extracted from the tissue. The normal lung tissue was taken more than 3 cm from the tumor edge. A modified ARM-PCR protocol with three rounds of nested PCR amplified TCRbeta. TCRdb re-called the multiplex PCR reads through MiXCR, storing one row per CDR3 protein. The sample lists about 100,000 distinct CDR3 sequences; about 60% were seen once. Details on this clonotype: Its specificity is not known. A much larger clone lies one base from this, so it may be a read error.

The sequenced material came from distant non-tumor lung tissue. The TCR comes from a man aged 30 to 39 with non-small cell lung cancer.

The CDR3 coding sequence is TGCAGTGTTGTGGCGTCCAAAGGGGGGGGTAAAACAGATACGCAGTATTTT. Encoded protein: CSVVASKGGGKTDTQYF. This rearrangement joins TRBV20-1 to TRBJ2-3; a possible D gene is TRBD2 (7 bases). Germline CDR1 DFQATT, CDR2 SNEGSKA (reference sequence). This CDR3 has 17 amino acids. V lost 7 bases, J lost 3 bases, and 26 bases lay in between.